Following are 19 T cell receptor beta chains from one sample sequenced in a study of OX40 agonist ivuxolimab in advanced cancers. The protocol was immunoSEQ multiplex PCR, while the TCRdb copy is restricted to in-frame clones and leaves out a portion. The top ten clones hold about 0.83% of a sample with approximately 66,000 clones, 85% of them seen once. The sample consisted of CD4+ or CD8+ T cells sorted from blood, taken in a trial of the OX40 agonist ivuxolimab. These receptors originate from an adult with an advanced solid tumor such as melanoma, head and neck, liver or kidney cancer.

In this sample, this clone turned up a few times. The chain employs TRBV28 and TRBJ1-2; D is perhaps TRBD1 (5 bases). V shed 5 bases and J shed 5 bases, with 6 bases lying between them. The germline V gene has CDR1 MDHEN and CDR2 SYDVKM. The CDR3 length is 11 residues. DNA for the CDR3: TGTGCCAGCAGTGGGGGTTATGGCTACACCTTC. Translation: CASSGGYGYTF.

The chain is built from TRBV7-9 and TRBJ2-5, with D unresolved. Looked up from germline, CDR1 is SEHNR and CDR2 is FQNEAQ (reference sequence). The CDR3 covers 14 residues. Trimming took 0 bases from V and 4 from J, leaving 9 bases between them. The CDR3 spells CASSLAAVGETQYF. In nucleotides, the CDR3 is TGTGCCAGCAGCTTAGCGGCGGTGGGAGAGACCCAGTACTTC.

This chain joins TRBV28 and TRBJ2-4; TRBD2 might be the D (6 bases). The germline V gene has CDR1 MDHEN and CDR2 SYDVKM. The CDR3 has 14 amino acids. Trimming took off 4 bases at V and 8 bases at J, with 15 bases between the two ends. CDR3 DNA sequence: TGTGCCAGCAGTTCCGGGACCTGGAGGGACATTCAGTACTTC. Translated: CASSSGTWRDIQYF.

DNA of the CDR3: TGTGCCACCAGCAGAGGACAGGGGAGGAACACTGAAGCTTTCTTT. Translation: CATSRGQGRNTEAFF. The rearrangement uses TRBV15 and TRBJ1-1; 8 nucleotides line up with TRBD1. The CDR3 is 15 residues long. V gave up 1 base and J gave up 1 base; unmatched junction bases: 2. Germline lookup yields CDR1 LNHNV and CDR2 YYDKDF (reference sequence).

The gene calls are TRBV7-9 and TRBJ2-7; D remains ambiguous. The CDR3 totals 13 residues. Germline V gives CDR1 SEHNR, CDR2 FQNEAQ (reference sequence). V lost 0 bases and J lost 0, with 3 bases in between. This CDR3 is CASSLASSYEQYF. The CDR3 nucleotides are TGTGCCAGCAGCTTAGCATCCTCCTACGAGCAGTACTTC.

The chain links TRBV7-3 to TRBJ1-1; tentative D call: TRBD1 (5 bases). V was clipped by 5 bases and J by 1 base, with 8 bases between them. The CDR3 extends over 13 amino acids. Germline CDR1 is SGHTA and CDR2 is FQGTGA. CDR3 loop: CASSLGQNTEAFF. The CDR3 DNA is TGTGCCAGCAGCCTCGGACAGAACACTGAAGCTTTCTTT.

The chain has TRBV5-4 and TRBJ2-3; TRBD1 agrees at 8 bases. The CDR3 sequence is 14 residues long. The trim removed 3 bases at V and 6 bases at J, leaving 6 bases unmatched. The germline CDR1 and CDR2 sequences are SGHNT and YYREEE (reference sequence). The CDR3 DNA sequence: TGTGCCAGCAGCTCCCGGACAGGGTCGGATACGCAGTATTTT. Encoded protein: CASSSRTGSDTQYF.

The J gene is TRBJ2-2, the V gene TRBV6-1; D remains unclear. CDR3 length equals 16 residues. The germline V gene has CDR1 MNHNS and CDR2 SASEGT. Trimming took 2 bases from V and 1 from J, leaving 11 bases between them. The CDR3 sequence is CASSEFRAENTGELFF. DNA for the CDR3: TGTGCCAGCAGTGAATTTAGGGCGGAGAACACCGGGGAGCTGTTTTTT.

CDR3 nucleotide sequence: TGTGCCAGCAGTCCCGGACTAGCGGGGGCCACCGAGCAGTACTTC. Its translation: CASSPGLAGATEQYF. This rearrangement joins TRBV27 to TRBJ2-7; 13 bases agree with TRBD2. This CDR3 spans 15 amino acids. V was clipped by 5 bases and J by 6 bases; unmatched bases: 7. Looked up from germline, CDR1 is MNHEY and CDR2 is SMNVEV (reference sequence).

The V gene is TRBV6-5, the J gene TRBJ2-2, with D possibly matching TRBD1 (5 bases). This CDR3 spans 15 amino acids. Germline assignment: CDR1 MNHEY and CDR2 SVGAGI. Trimming stripped 2 bases from V and 3 bases from J, with 10 bases between. The CDR3 region is CASSYLGQDTGELFF. DNA for the CDR3: TGTGCCAGCAGTTACCTGGGGCAGGACACCGGGGAGCTGTTTTTT.

Concerning this clone itself: Sequence at one end of the junction differs from germline and may be a read error. The chain links TRBV6-1 to TRBJ2-7; 8 nucleotides agree with TRBD2. The length of the CDR3 is 9 residues. The germline V gene has CDR1 MNHNS and CDR2 SASEGT. The CDR3 here is CASPRGGDF. In DNA, the CDR3 is TGTGCCAGCCCACGGGGGGGTGACTTC.

The CDR3 DNA sequence: TGTGCCAGTACCACCGAGACAGATACTACAAGTGAAGCTTTCTTT. Translating gives CASTTETDTTSEAFF. The V and J genes are TRBV19 and TRBJ1-1; D may be TRBD1 (5 bases). The CDR3 covers 15 residues. Deletions cut 7 bases from V and 7 bases from J, with 22 bases between. Germline V gene data show CDR1 as LNHDA and CDR2 as SQIVND (reference sequence).

This clone was found once. The chain recombines TRBV6-5 with TRBJ2-7, with 8 bases lining up with TRBD1. Germline V gene sequence: CDR1 MNHEY, CDR2 SVGAGI. This CDR3 has 14 residues. With V trimmed by 5 bases and J by 3 bases, 6 bases remained unmatched. The CDR3 sequence is CASSRRQGFYEQYF. DNA for the CDR3: TGTGCCAGCAGTCGCCGACAGGGGTTCTACGAGCAGTACTTC.

V gene TRBV7-9 combines with J gene TRBJ1-3, with a weak D call TRBD1 (6 bases). There are 18 residues in the CDR3. With 2 bases removed from V and 0 bases from J, the gap between germline ends came to 17 bases. Germline CDR1 and CDR2: SEHNR and FQNEAQ (reference sequence). CDR3 sequence: CASSLTWDIARSGNTIYF. In DNA form, the CDR3 reads TGTGCCAGCAGCTTAACTTGGGACATAGCACGCTCTGGAAACACCATATATTTT.

DNA of the CDR3: TGTGCCAGCACATCAGTCGCACCCCTCCACTTT. Its protein is CASTSVAPLHF. The rearrangement uses TRBV2 and TRBJ1-6; D is undetermined. Looked up from germline, CDR1 is SNHLY and CDR2 is FYNNEI. The CDR3 runs to 11 residues. Trimming stripped 7 bases from V and 11 bases from J, with 9 bases between.

The V gene is TRBV12-5, the J gene TRBJ1-5, with D possibly matching TRBD1 (5 bases). The CDR3 sequence is 15 residues long. V was cut by 7 bases and J by 4 bases, with 17 bases left in between. CDR1 and CDR2 (germline): LGHNT, FRNRAP. CDR3 DNA: TGTGCTAGTGCCCCCTCCGGGGGGAAAAATCAGCCCCAGCATTTT. It specifies CASAPSGGKNQPQHF.

This chain connects TRBV4-2 to TRBJ1-4; TRBD1 is a possible D gene (5 bases). Germline CDR1 and CDR2: LGHNA and YNFKEQ. With 0 bases removed from V and 8 bases from J, the gap between germline ends came to 10 bases. CDR3 length: 14 residues. CDR3 loop: CASSQEGVWEKLFF. CDR3 nucleotides: TGTGCCAGCAGCCAAGAAGGGGTATGGGAAAAACTGTTTTTT.

The chain employs TRBV7-2 and TRBJ1-2, with 10 positions matching TRBD1. The CDR3 has 15 amino acids. The V segment lost 4 bases and the J segment 6 bases; nucleotides outside the gene matches: 8. Per germline, CDR1 SGHTA and CDR2 FQGNSA. DNA for the CDR3: TGTGCCAGCAGCTCCAGGGGGGACAGGGGTGATGGCTACACCTTC. Protein product: CASSSRGDRGDGYTF.

CDR3 region: CASSITSDAQPQHF. The CDR3 coding sequence is TGTGCCAGTAGTATAACCTCGGACGCTCAGCCCCAGCATTTT. The chain links TRBV19 to TRBJ1-5; unclear D gene. CDR1 and CDR2 (germline): LNHDA, SQIVND (reference sequence). Trimming left V 2 bases short and J 6 bases short, with 11 bases between. The CDR3 runs 14 residues.